This T cell receptor beta chain was documented in a study of cytomegalovirus exposure and HLA in healthy donors. Study as a whole: A prior study identified some 100 million unique TCR beta sequences from about 180 million T cells. General study points: The authors later linked a missense DCLRE1C variant to TCR beta V- and J-gene trimming. Exclusion as indistinguishable affected some V segments, including TRBV6-2 and TRBV6-3.

The PCR ran on 60 Vbeta and 13 Jbeta primers. Produced via immunoSEQ multiplex PCR; TCRdb's table is partial and in-frame only. This sample yields about 180,000 clones, of which more than 65% are seen a single time; about 0.5% belongs to the top ten. Concerning this clone: The antigen remains unidentified.

Germline V CDR1 and CDR2: DFQATT, SNEGSKA (reference sequence). Trimming stripped 2 bases from V and 1 base from J, with 2 bases between. This CDR3 is built from 11 residues. The source material was PBMCs. This chain connects TRBV20-1 to TRBJ1-2; unclear D gene. This sequence was found in a woman in her forties or fifties in good health and CMV-seronegative. This CDR3 is CSARRNYGYTF. CDR3 nucleotide sequence: TGCAGTGCTAGACGTAACTATGGCTACACCTTC.